This T cell receptor beta chain was retrieved from a study of OX40 agonist ivuxolimab in advanced cancers. About the investigation overall: Ivuxolimab, which targeted the costimulatory receptor OX40 (CD134), was an agonistic, fully human IgG2 monoclonal antibody. The paper covers the monotherapy dose-escalation part of the phase I ivuxolimab trial, which included N ≈ 54 patients. Of the approximately 54 patients in dose escalation, around 19 had hepatocellular carcinoma, some 15 had melanoma, 9 had renal cell carcinoma and 9 had head and neck cancer. Intravenous ivuxolimab was administered to patients every 2 weeks at six dose levels: 0.01, 0.1, 0.3, 1.5, 3 and 10 mg/kg. Three dose-escalation patients achieved partial responses, one with hepatocellular carcinoma and two with cutaneous melanoma. The dose-escalation cohort was approximately 83% male with a mean age of 60 years, ranging from roughly 23 to 90. Patients were allowed to have had prior anti-PD-1, anti-PD-L1 or anti-CTLA-4 therapy, and approximately 41% of the dose-escalation patients had previously received checkpoint inhibitors. The point of sequencing TCRbeta in the periphery was to test whether ivuxolimab changed TCR sequence diversity and drove clonal T-cell expansion.

Findings and caveats that apply to the study as a whole: The antigen specificity of the clonally expanded peripheral T cells was not determined. On average, CD8+ T cells showed more expanded clones than CD4+ T cells after ivuxolimab. At doses of 0.1 to 3.0 mg/kg, clonal expansion of both CD4+ and CD8+ T cells in blood was seen between baseline and week 6. Low levels of normalized T-cell clonal expansion were also seen in some patients who did not respond. Partial responders in the 0.1-3.0 mg/kg groups had among the lowest normalized peripheral clonal expansion, especially among CD8+ T cells.

Patients with a history of autoimmune disease or receiving systemic immunosuppression were excluded from the trial. Peripheral blood for TCR sequencing was drawn from every dose cohort at baseline, at cycle 4 day 1 and at cycle 7 day 1. Samples were obtained from an open-label, multicenter, first-in-human phase I dose-escalation trial of ivuxolimab. Adults with locally advanced or metastatic melanoma, renal cell carcinoma, hepatocellular carcinoma or head and neck squamous cell carcinoma were enrolled in the trial. Before TCR sequencing, CD4+ and CD8+ T cells were separately sorted from peripheral blood. For sequencing of the TCRbeta CDR3 region, genomic DNA was extracted from the sorted cells. The immunoSEQ Assay was used for sequencing of TCRbeta CDR3 regions. This is the immuneACCESS table as TCRdb keeps it, with only in-frame sequences that have V and J called. A part of the clones is gone; compared with another copy, unresolved V genes explain less than half, and the rest is unexplained. Recorded for this sample are more than 60,000 clones; roughly four fifths of them occurred a single time. The ten largest clonotypes hold about 1.6% of the sample.

This clone occurred once. No antigen is known for it. The input lacks base qualities; no much larger clone sits a single base away. The CDR3 runs 15 residues from the cysteine to the phenylalanine. Only the CDR3 portion is preserved as DNA: 45 bases, with reading frame beginning at the first base. For CDR1 and CDR2, the germline V gene lists SGHTA and FQGTGA. At the junction V is shortened by 2 bases and J by 5 bases; bases outside the gene matches: 7. The sequenced sample was CD4+ or CD8+ T cells sorted from blood, obtained in a trial of the OX40 agonist ivuxolimab. The TCR comes from an adult with an advanced solid tumor such as melanoma, head and neck, liver or kidney cancer. This chain is built from TRBV7-3 and TRBJ2-7; 9 central nucleotides agree with TRBD2. The CDR3 reads as follows: CASSLVAGGPHEQYF. The nucleotide sequence is TGTGCCAGCAGCTTAGTGGCGGGAGGGCCCCACGAGCAGTACTTC.